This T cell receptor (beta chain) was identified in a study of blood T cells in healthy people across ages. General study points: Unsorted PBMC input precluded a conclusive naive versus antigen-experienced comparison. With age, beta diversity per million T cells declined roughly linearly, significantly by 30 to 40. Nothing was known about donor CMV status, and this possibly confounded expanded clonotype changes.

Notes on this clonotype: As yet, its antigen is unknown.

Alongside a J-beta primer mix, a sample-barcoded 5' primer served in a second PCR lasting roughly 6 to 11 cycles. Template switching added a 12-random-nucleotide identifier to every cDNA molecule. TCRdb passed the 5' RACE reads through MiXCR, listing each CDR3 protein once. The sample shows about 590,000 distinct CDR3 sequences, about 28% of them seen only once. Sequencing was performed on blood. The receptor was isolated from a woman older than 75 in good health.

The CDR3 nucleotides read TGTGCCACCAGTGGGGACGGTTCCTACGAGCAGTACTTC. Translating it yields CATSGDGSYEQYF. The V and J genes are TRBV24-1 and TRBJ2-7; the D gene could be TRBD1 or TRBD2 (5 bases each). Trimming removed 5 bases from V and 1 base from J, with 8 bases in between. The germline V gene encodes CDR1 KGHDR and CDR2 SFDVKD. This CDR3 spans 13 amino acids.